Shown below are 24 T cell receptor beta chains from a single sample sequenced in a study of blood T cells in healthy people across ages. A second PCR, run for about 6 to 11 cycles, used a sample-barcoded 5' primer plus a J-beta primer mix. TCRdb ran MiXCR on the 5' RACE reads and lists one entry per CDR3 protein. The data contain around 1,700,000 distinct CDR3 sequences, about 30% of them singletons. Sequencing was done on a sample of blood. These receptors were obtained from a woman aged 30 to 39 in good health.

V is TRBV7-2 and J is TRBJ2-1; TRBD2 agrees at 7 bases. V shed 1 base and J 6 bases; nucleotides not matched to a gene: 12. This CDR3 is built from 17 residues. CDR1 is SGHTA and CDR2 is FQGNSA in the germline V gene. CDR3 region: CASSLDATSQQLNEQFF. The CDR3 DNA follows: TGTGCCAGCAGCTTAGATGCGACTAGCCAACAACTCAATGAGCAGTTCTTC.

This chain links TRBV7-9 with TRBJ1-5; 8 nucleotides line up with TRBD1. Germline V gene sequence: CDR1 SEHNR, CDR2 FQNEAQ (reference sequence). The V gene end was trimmed by 3 bases and the J gene end by 3 bases; junction bases not matched to a gene: 7. The CDR3 has 16 amino acids. The CDR3 region has the DNA TGTGCCAGCAGCTTCGGAGGACAGGGCAACAATCAGCCCCAGCATTTT. Translation: CASSFGGQGNNQPQHF.

This chain uses TRBV28 with TRBJ1-1; no definite D call. Trimming cost V 2 bases and J 4 bases, with 23 bases left between them. The CDR3 covers 18 residues. CDR1 is MDHEN and CDR2 is SYDVKM in the germline V gene. CDR3 in amino acids: CASSLSGVNTLRSTEAFF. The CDR3 bases are TGTGCCAGCAGTTTAAGTGGGGTAAACACCCTGAGATCCACTGAAGCTTTCTTT.

CDR3 amino acids: CASRGGPGPGDTIYF. CDR3 nucleotide sequence: TGTGCCAGCAGGGGGGGGCCAGGCCCTGGGGACACCATATATTTT. V and J are TRBV28 and TRBJ1-3; TRBD1 might be the D (6 bases). Germline CDR1 and CDR2: MDHEN and SYDVKM. V was pared by 6 bases and J by 8 bases, with 20 bases between. The CDR3 has 15 residues.

A word on this clonotype: Possible read error: a much larger clone is one base away. The gene calls are TRBV12-3 or TRBV12-4 and TRBJ2-3; possible D gene TRBD1, 6 bases. The CDR3 is 14 residues long. This CDR3 is CASSSIGDTDTEYF. For the CDR3, the DNA is TGTGCCAGCAGTTCTATAGGGGACACAGATACGGAGTATTTT.

Worth noting for this clonotype: This may arise from a read error, as a much more abundant clone is one base away. The chain joins TRBV9 to TRBJ2-6; 10 bases match TRBD1. The V gene's germline CDR1 is SGDLS and CDR2 YYNGEE. The CDR3 contains 18 residues. The CDR3 nucleotides read TGTGCCAGCAGCCCTGGAAGACAGGGGGCGCGTGGGGCCAACGTCCGGACTTTC. This translates into CASSPGRQGARGANVRTF.

This clonotype has a handful of counts. This sequence joins TRBV20-1 and TRBJ2-7, with 7 bases aligning to TRBD1. The CDR3 runs to 14 residues. The germline CDR1 and CDR2 sequences are DFQATT and SNEGSKA (reference sequence). The V gene end was trimmed by 1 base and the J gene end by 3 bases; junction bases not matched to a gene: 6. In DNA, the CDR3 is TGCAGTGCTAGAGGGGACAGTTTGGGCTACGAGCAGTACTTC. Encoded protein: CSARGDSLGYEQYF.

The rearrangement uses TRBV7-9 and TRBJ2-7, with 7 bases that match TRBD1. J gave up 3 bases and V 1 base, and 9 bases lay outside the gene matches. Germline V gene data show CDR1 as SEHNR and CDR2 as FQNEAQ (reference sequence). The CDR3 has 16 amino acids. CDR3: CASSLDRPGGSYEQYF. For the CDR3, the DNA is TGTGCCAGCAGCTTAGATCGGCCAGGGGGAAGCTACGAGCAGTACTTC.

The chain has TRBV12-3 or TRBV12-4 and TRBJ2-1, with 12 nucleotides matching TRBD2. Unmatched junction bases numbered 10, after V lost 1 base and J lost 0 bases. This CDR3 comprises 20 residues. CDR3 in amino acids: CASSLGRTSGANSSYNEQFF. The CDR3 nucleotides read TGTGCCAGCAGTTTAGGACGGACTAGCGGGGCCAATAGCTCCTACAATGAGCAGTTCTTC.

This clonotype has a count of ten or more. The chain links TRBV5-6 to TRBJ2-7, with 14 bases fitting TRBD2. Germline CDR1 and CDR2: SGHDT and YYEEEE. This CDR3 has 16 amino acids. V was pared by 4 bases and J by 1 base, with 4 bases of the junction left unmatched. CDR3 sequence: CASSRLAGGASYEQYF. The DNA of the CDR3 is TGTGCCAGCAGCCGACTAGCGGGGGGGGCTTCCTACGAGCAGTACTTC.

The chain employs TRBV30 and TRBJ1-2; D perhaps matches TRBD1 (6 bases). CDR3 length: 12 amino acids. Germline CDR1 is GTSNPN and CDR2 is SVGIG (reference sequence). Between the trimmed V and J ends, which lost 8 bases and 4 bases, there was a span of 14 bases. The CDR3 loop is CARRGTTYGYTF. In DNA, the CDR3 is TGTGCCCGCCGGGGGACAACCTATGGCTACACCTTC.

V gene TRBV7-2 combines with J gene TRBJ1-4; D possibly corresponds to TRBD1 (6 bases). Germline loops: CDR1 SGHTA, CDR2 FQGNSA. Trimming took 7 bases from V and 0 from J, leaving 12 bases between them. The CDR3 length is 15 residues. The CDR3: CASTGQGSTNEKLFF. The CDR3 nucleotides are TGTGCCAGCACTGGGCAGGGGTCAACTAATGAAAAACTGTTTTTT.

The chain has TRBV20-1 and TRBJ1-5, with 9 positions matching TRBD1. CDR3 length: 16 residues. The V gene's germline CDR1 is DFQATT and CDR2 SNEGSKA (reference sequence). Unmatched junction bases numbered 10, after V lost 6 bases and J lost 1 base. Here the CDR3 reads CSARTHRGQSNQPQHF. CDR3 in DNA: TGCAGTGCCAGGACTCACAGGGGGCAGAGCAATCAGCCCCAGCATTTT.

This clonotype was recorded once. Since a much larger clone is just one base distant, this may be a read error. CDR3 nucleotide sequence: TGTGCCACCAACCGGGGGACCGGCTACACCTTC. Its protein product is CATNRGTGYTF. The V and J genes are TRBV15 and TRBJ1-2, with D possibly matching TRBD1 (5 bases). The length of the CDR3 is 11 residues. The germline CDR1 and CDR2 sequences are LNHNV and YYDKDF (reference sequence). Trimming took 7 bases from V and 8 from J, leaving 11 bases between them.

This clonotype was seen at least ten times. The J gene is TRBJ2-7, the V gene TRBV24-1, with D hard to call. The CDR3 sequence is 12 residues long. Germline assignment: CDR1 KGHDR and CDR2 SFDVKD. V lost 12 bases and J 7 bases, leaving 18 bases between the germline ends. This CDR3 is CASAGRGGEQYF. The CDR3 DNA reads as TGTGCCTCCGCTGGACGAGGTGGGGAGCAGTACTTC.

The chain employs TRBV5-1 and TRBJ2-1; either TRBD1 or TRBD2 may supply D (7 bases each). CDR3 size: 16 residues. V shed 0 bases and J shed 5 bases, with 15 bases lying between them. CDR1 and CDR2 (germline): SGHRS, YFSETQ. The CDR3, as DNA: TGCGCCAGCAGCTTGGCGGGGGGCAGGGGGAACAATGAGCAGTTCTTC. Translation: CASSLAGGRGNNEQFF.

About this clonotype: A far larger clone is only one base removed, so a read error is likely. The gene calls are TRBV5-1 and TRBJ2-4; no firm D call. The end of the DNA is better explained by TRBJ2-7, so the J call may be wrong. The CDR3 extends over 10 amino acids. Germline values: CDR1 SGHRS, CDR2 YFSETQ. The chain's CDR3 is CASSCREQYF. The CDR3 nucleotides read TGCGCCAGCAGCTGCCGCGAGCAGTACTTC.

Notes on this clonotype: The junction differs from germline at one of its ends, possibly a read error. The chain recombines TRBV12-3 or TRBV12-4 with TRBJ1-5; 8 bases are shared with TRBD1. CDR3 length: 17 residues. CDR3 bases: TGTACCAGCAGTTTGGACAGGGCAAGCTATAGCAATCAGCCCCAGCATTTT. It specifies CTSSLDRASYSNQPQHF.

V is TRBV10-3 and J is TRBJ2-2; the D gene is possibly TRBD2 (6 bases). This CDR3 contains 14 residues. V was trimmed by 3 bases and J by 4 bases, leaving 9 bases between them. The germline V gene encodes CDR1 ENHRY and CDR2 SYGVKD. The CDR3: CAISERETTGELFF. The CDR3 DNA reads as TGTGCCATCAGTGAACGGGAGACCACCGGGGAGCTGTTTTTT.

Of note for this clonotype: Its ends do not fully match the called genes, so a read error is possible. The chain has TRBV12-3 or TRBV12-4 and TRBJ2-5, with D possibly matching TRBD1 (5 bases). This CDR3 has 12 amino acids. As DNA, the CDR3 is TGTGCCAGCAGTAGACAGAAAGATACCCAGTACTTC. Protein sequence: CASSRQKDTQYF.

A few counts support this clonotype. The CDR3, as DNA: TGTGCCAGCAGCTTAGTTCCGGCGGGAGCTTTCTTT. This translates into CASSLVPAGAFF. This chain uses TRBV7-2 with TRBJ1-1; D gene ambiguous. V lost 1 base, J lost 10 bases, and 10 bases lay in between. Per the germline V gene, CDR1 is SGHTA and CDR2 is FQGNSA. The length of the CDR3 is 12 residues.

The J gene is TRBJ2-1, the V gene TRBV5-1, with D perhaps matching TRBD1 (6 bases). CDR3 length equals 15 residues. With 4 bases removed from V and 3 bases from J, the gap between germline ends came to 14 bases. Germline V gives CDR1 SGHRS, CDR2 YFSETQ. CDR3 residues: CASSREGGFYNEQFF. The CDR3 DNA sequence: TGCGCCAGCAGCCGGGAAGGGGGTTTCTACAATGAGCAGTTCTTC. Variable domain in full (rest from reference TRBV5-1 and TRBJ2-1): KAGVTQTPRYLIKTRGQQVTLSCSPISGHRSVSWYQQTPGQGLQFLFEYFSETQRNKGNFPGRFSGRQFSNSRSEMNVSTLELGDSALYLCASSREGGFYNEQFFGPGTRLTVL.

Details on this clonotype: A much larger clone differs by one base, so this may be a read error. J is TRBJ2-1 and V is TRBV20-1; no reliable D call. Germline V lookup: CDR1 DFQATT, CDR2 SNEGSKA (reference sequence). CDR3 length: 12 residues. The CDR3 sequence: CGAPSSYNEQFF. In DNA, the CDR3 is TGCGGTGCGCCTAGCTCCTACAATGAGCAGTTCTTC.

The chain carries TRBV7-8 and TRBJ2-7; 7 nucleotides align to TRBD1. V lost 5 bases to trimming and J lost 8 bases; unmatched junction nucleotides: 9. The germline gives CDR1 SGHVS, CDR2 FQNEAQ. The CDR3 covers 13 residues. In DNA form, the CDR3 reads TGTGCCAGCAGCCTATCCCCACAGGGGAAGCAGTACTTC. This encodes CASSLSPQGKQYF.